The clone carrying this T cell receptor beta chain has just a few counts. Its antigen is as yet unknown. The data stem from a study of CD8 T cells in ankylosing spondylitis. Points from the study as a whole: Disease-linked clones bore a CD8+ phenotype, appearing relatively rarely in peripheral blood. The study looked at matched synovial fluid samples from ankylosing spondylitis patients. Disease-linked clones were reported to be significantly enriched there. Several of the motif variants were reported before in synovial fluid and blood from reactive arthritis. There was a TCR beta motif, made of 7 to 9 highly homologous variants, that appeared characteristic of ankylosing spondylitis blood.

Trimming cost V 3 bases and J 5 bases; bases outside gene matches: 15. This CDR3 spans 18 amino acids. CDR1 MNHEY and CDR2 SVGEGT come from the germline V gene. In making TCR beta libraries, quantitative 5'-RACE with molecular barcodes was used. Each CDR3 protein gets one entry after TCRdb re-called the 5' RACE reads with MiXCR. The table includes 700,000 to 850,000 distinct CDR3 sequences, roughly 12% detected once. Sequences were obtained from blood, either unsorted or a sorted T cell fraction (not recorded which). This rearrangement joins TRBV6-2 or TRBV6-3 to TRBJ2-3, with 9 bases identical to TRBD1. This clonotype was obtained from a male donor with ankylosing spondylitis. In DNA form, the CDR3 reads TGTGCCAGCAGTTATCGTCTCTTTTGGGGACAGGGCCAAGATACGCAGTATTTT. It translates to CASSYRLFWGQGQDTQYF.